These T cell receptor beta chains were read from a single sample in a study. TCRdb ran MiXCR on the multiplex PCR reads and lists one entry per CDR3 protein. The sample records around 300 distinct CDR3 sequences, 35% to 45% being singletons. Sequences were obtained from naive CD4+ T cells sorted from blood. All receptors derive from a female donor with breast cancer. The conserved cysteine and the conserved F or W are not part of the CDR3 here. Fields, in order: J gene, V gene, clone size, CDR3 protein. Some rows mark clone size as missing; the rest say once, few, many or name a class of expanded clone.

TRBJ1-2	TRBV12-3/TRBV12-4	large	ASRRDRANYGYT
TRBJ1-2	TRBV12-3/TRBV12-4	-	ASSSTEGRYGYT
TRBJ1-2	TRBV12-3/TRBV12-4	hyperexpanded	ASSPDRTNYGYT
TRBJ1-2	TRBV12-3/TRBV12-4	large	ASSQRSYT
TRBJ1-2	TRBV12-3/TRBV12-4	many	ASSFSSDYGYT
TRBJ1-2	TRBV12-3/TRBV12-4	-	ASSPGYEGYGYT
TRBJ1-2	TRBV12-3/TRBV12-4	medium-sized	ASSYETLYGYT
TRBJ1-2	TRBV12-3/TRBV12-4	-	ASSLTGRYGYT
TRBJ1-2	TRBV12-3/TRBV12-4	-	ASSSGDRRYGYT
TRBJ1-2	TRBV12-3/TRBV12-4	large	ASSLYIIGNRDRLNGYT
TRBJ1-2	TRBV12-3/TRBV12-4	medium-sized	ASTLRGRYGYT
TRBJ1-2	TRBV12-3/TRBV12-4	-	ASSSTGTEYGYT
TRBJ1-2	TRBV12-3/TRBV12-4	large	ASSLTGTITGYT
TRBJ1-2	TRBV12-3/TRBV12-4	large	ASSETGYYGYT
TRBJ1-2	TRBV12-3/TRBV12-4	medium-sized	ASSSLDYGYT
TRBJ1-2	TRBV12-3/TRBV12-4	large	ASSPRGRDYGYT
TRBJ1-2	TRBV12-3/TRBV12-4	-	ASTSSGDYGYT
TRBJ1-2	TRBV12-3/TRBV12-4	hyperexpanded	ASSSNYRGYT
TRBJ1-2	TRBV12-3/TRBV12-4	medium-sized	ASSPDGPFAGYT
TRBJ1-2	TRBV12-3/TRBV12-4	hyperexpanded	ASSRDRPYGYT
TRBJ1-2	TRBV12-3/TRBV12-4	hyperexpanded	ASSLWDRINYGYT
TRBJ1-2	TRBV12-3/TRBV12-4	few	ASSFQATCYT
TRBJ1-2	TRBV12-3/TRBV12-4	large	ASSFDPGDYGYT
TRBJ1-2	TRBV12-3/TRBV12-4	large	ASSSRQGGNYGYT
TRBJ1-2	TRBV12-3/TRBV12-4	few	ASSWSDYGYT
TRBJ1-2	TRBV12-3/TRBV12-4	-	ASSLNSLAYGYT
TRBJ1-2	TRBV12-3/TRBV12-4	few	ASKSGQASGYT
TRBJ1-2	TRBV12-3/TRBV12-4	hyperexpanded	ASSLFEKSNYGYT
TRBJ1-2	TRBV12-3/TRBV12-4	large	ASSPRDSYGYT
TRBJ1-2	TRBV12-3/TRBV12-4	-	ASRRAGRQGYGYT
TRBJ1-2	TRBV12-3/TRBV12-4	once	ASSIEANNGYT
TRBJ1-2	TRBV12-3/TRBV12-4	once	AAVGCRPNYGYT
TRBJ1-2	TRBV12-3/TRBV12-4	large	ASIGTRGYGYT
TRBJ1-2	TRBV12-3/TRBV12-4	once	ASRGNSYGYT
TRBJ1-2	TRBV12-3/TRBV12-4	once	ASSLSLIYGYT
TRBJ1-2	TRBV12-3/TRBV12-4	-	ASSLAGNGYT
TRBJ1-2	TRBV12-3/TRBV12-4	few	ASSSWDRGLHGYT
TRBJ1-2	TRBV12-3/TRBV12-4	once	ASRQFETNYGYT
TRBJ1-2	TRBV12-3/TRBV12-4	-	ASSQGAANYGYT
TRBJ1-2	TRBV12-3/TRBV12-4	few	ASSFGINYGYT
TRBJ1-2	TRBV12-3/TRBV12-4	-	ASRSTANYGYT
TRBJ1-2	TRBV12-3/TRBV12-4	-	ASSEPTGYGYT
TRBJ1-2	TRBV12-3/TRBV12-4	large	ASSRQPPTSSYGYT
TRBJ1-2	TRBV12-3/TRBV12-4	medium-sized	ASTLGSRYGYT
TRBJ1-2	TRBV12-3/TRBV12-4	medium-sized	ASSTRSYGYT